The 20 T cell receptor beta chains presented below share a single source sample, sequenced in a study of cytomegalovirus exposure and HLA in healthy donors. The primer mix had 60 Vbeta and 13 Jbeta primers. Clones were sequenced by immunoSEQ multiplex PCR, and TCRdb holds only the in-frame ones, with some missing. The repertoire includes 95,000 to 100,000 clones, more than 75% of them detected once, and roughly 7.7% sits in the top ten. The sample taken for sequencing was PBMCs. All receptors come from a human donor in good health.

The gene calls are TRBV6-5 and TRBJ2-3, with 8 bases that match TRBD1. CDR3 length equals 15 residues. From germline, CDR1 is MNHEY and CDR2 SVGAGI. V lost 5 bases and J lost 0; bases outside the gene matches: 4. The CDR3 loop reads CASSQTGASTDTQYF. The CDR3 DNA is TGTGCCAGCAGTCAGACAGGGGCTAGCACAGATACGCAGTATTTT.

This chain connects TRBV19 to TRBJ1-2; D may be TRBD1 (5 bases). Between the trimmed V and J ends, which lost 6 bases and 5 bases, there was a span of 13 bases. CDR3 length equals 13 residues. The germline CDR1 and CDR2 sequences are LNHDA and SQIVND (reference sequence). The CDR3 region is CASSPLGGYGYTF. The CDR3 DNA is TGTGCCAGTAGCCCCCTCGGGGGGTATGGCTACACCTTC. Full variable domain (remainder filled in from reference TRBV19 and TRBJ1-2): DGGITQSPKYLFRKEGQNVTLSCEQNLNHDAMYWYRQDPGQGLRLIYYSQIVNDFQKGDIAEGYSVSREKKESFPLTVTSAQKNPTAFYLCASSPLGGYGYTFGSGTRLTVV.

The rearrangement links TRBV30 to TRBJ1-3; TRBD1 agrees at 8 bases. V trimming: 3 bases; J trimming: 4 bases; junction bases outside the gene matches: 5. The CDR3 extends over 14 amino acids. Germline V gives CDR1 GTSNPN, CDR2 SVGIG (reference sequence). The CDR3 reads CAWSRRDRGNTIYF. In DNA form, the CDR3 reads TGTGCCTGGAGCAGGAGGGACAGGGGAAACACCATATATTTT.

This chain links TRBV5-1 with TRBJ2-1, with D possibly TRBD1 on 6 matching bases. Deletions cut 1 base from V and 6 bases from J, with 20 bases between. Germline-derived CDR1 and CDR2 are SGHRS and YFSETQ. This CDR3 is built from 17 residues. The CDR3 DNA is TGCGCCAGCAGCTTGATCGGCACAGGGCTAGTAGGCAATGAGCAGTTCTTC. This codes for CASSLIGTGLVGNEQFF.

Regarding this clone: This CDR3 is missing its conserved last phenylalanine or tryptophan, likely due to a read error. J is TRBJ2-7 and V is TRBV27; 8 nucleotides line up with TRBD1. CDR1 MNHEY and CDR2 SMNVEV come from the germline V gene (reference sequence). This CDR3 is 15 amino acids long. V gave up 0 bases and J gave up 4 bases; unmatched junction bases: 5. Here the CDR3 reads CASSLSGTGVYEQYL. The CDR3 region has the DNA TGTGCCAGCAGTTTATCGGGGACAGGTGTATACGAGCAGTACCTC.

The chain recombines TRBV19 with TRBJ2-3; TRBD1 agrees at 7 bases. CDR1 is LNHDA and CDR2 is SQIVND in the germline V gene (reference sequence). The V and J ends lost 9 bases and 7 bases, in that order; junction bases with no gene match: 16. The CDR3 is 15 amino acids. The CDR3 DNA reads TGTGCCAGCGCCCTACAGGGGTCGCTTTCATATACGCAGTATTTT. Translating it yields CASALQGSLSYTQYF.

The V call is TRBV6-5, the J call TRBJ2-7; D is undetermined. With 4 bases removed from V and 0 bases from J, the gap between germline ends came to 7 bases. The CDR3 sequence is 13 residues long. Germline CDR1 is MNHEY and CDR2 is SVGAGI. The CDR3 nucleotides are TGTGCCAGCAGTTCGCGGAGCTCCTACGAGCAGTACTTC. Residues: CASSSRSSYEQYF.

The chain is built from TRBV27 and TRBJ1-1; no firm D call. Trimming took 0 bases from V and 0 from J, leaving 8 bases between them. The length of the CDR3 is 15 residues. Germline lookup yields CDR1 MNHEY and CDR2 SMNVEV (reference sequence). The CDR3 protein is CASSLSTVMNTEAFF. CDR3 nucleotide sequence: TGTGCCAGCAGTTTATCCACAGTCATGAACACTGAAGCTTTCTTT.

Remarks on this clone: Sequence at one end of the junction differs from germline and may be a read error. The chain joins TRBV2 to TRBJ2-1; TRBD2 matches 7 bases. This CDR3 is 13 amino acids long. Germline-derived CDR1 and CDR2 are SNHLY and FYNNEI. For the CDR3, the DNA is TGTGCCAGCAATGATCCGGGGGGTATCTCCCTGGTCTTC. Translating gives CASNDPGGISLVF.

Only a few counts were recorded for this clone. The rearrangement uses TRBV5-6 and TRBJ1-2; D not resolved. This CDR3 has 13 residues. The germline CDR1 and CDR2 sequences are SGHDT and YYEEEE. V was cut by 0 bases and J by 0 bases, with 3 bases left in between. CDR3 loop: CASSLGANYGYTF. The DNA for the CDR3 is TGTGCCAGCAGCTTGGGCGCTAACTATGGCTACACCTTC. Using reference TRBV5-6 and TRBJ1-2 for the parts outside the CDR3, the full variable domain is DAGVTQSPTHLIKTRGQQVTLRCSPKSGHDTVSWYQQALGQGPQFIFQYYEEEERQRGNFPDRFSGHQFPNYSSELNVNALLLGDSALYLCASSLGANYGYTFGSGTRLTVV.

The gene calls are TRBV5-4 and TRBJ1-1; D not certain. Germline lookup yields CDR1 SGHNT and CDR2 YYREEE (reference sequence). This CDR3 region has 13 residues. Trimming removed 4 bases at V and 9 bases at J, with 16 bases between. The CDR3 is CASSTLGNYKAFF. The DNA for the CDR3 is TGTGCCAGCAGCACCCTTGGTAACTACAAAGCTTTCTTT.

V gene TRBV2 combines with J gene TRBJ1-4; 7 positions match TRBD1. The CDR3 is made up of 14 amino acids. Germline assignment: CDR1 SNHLY and CDR2 FYNNEI. The V gene end was trimmed by 4 bases and the J gene end by 3 bases; junction bases not matched to a gene: 2. The CDR3 sequence is CASSVGTANEKLFF. Written as DNA, the CDR3 is TGTGCCAGCAGTGTGGGGACAGCTAATGAAAAACTGTTTTTT.

The V gene is TRBV7-9, the J gene TRBJ2-5; D might be TRBD2 (6 bases). V was clipped by 5 bases and J by 2 bases, with 12 bases between them. This CDR3 is 14 amino acids long. Germline lookup yields CDR1 SEHNR and CDR2 FQNEAQ (reference sequence). CDR3 loop: CASSLPGLQETQYF. In nucleotides, the CDR3 is TGTGCCAGCAGCCTCCCGGGACTTCAAGAGACCCAGTACTTC. The full variable domain, its missing parts supplied by reference TRBV7-9 and TRBJ2-5, is DTGVSQNPRHKITKRGQNVTFRCDPISEHNRLYWYRQTLGQGPEFLTYFQNEAQLEKSRLLSDRFSAERPKGSFSTLEIQRTEQGDSAMYLCASSLPGLQETQYFGPGTRLLVL.

This chain joins TRBV29-1 and TRBJ1-1; 9 nucleotides align to TRBD1. The junction had 16 bases not matched to a gene; V was cut back by 6 bases and J by 8 bases. CDR1 and CDR2 (germline): SQVTM, ANQGSEA. The CDR3 runs to 15 residues. This CDR3 reads CSVQGAKSGPGEAFF. CDR3 nucleotide sequence: TGCAGCGTACAGGGGGCTAAAAGCGGGCCGGGGGAAGCTTTCTTT.

The rearrangement links TRBV30 to TRBJ2-7; D is possibly TRBD2 (6 bases). Germline loops: CDR1 GTSNPN, CDR2 SVGIG (reference sequence). V gave up 5 bases and J gave up 6 bases, with 20 bases separating them. The CDR3 contains 14 residues. The CDR3 region is CAWSPGLSLAEQYF. The CDR3 DNA reads as TGTGCCTGGTCCCCGGGACTCTCATTAGCCGAGCAGTACTTC. Variable domain in full (rest from reference TRBV30 and TRBJ2-7): SQTIHQWPATLVQPVGSPLSLECTVEGTSNPNLYWYRQAAGRGLQLLFYSVGIGQISSEVPQNLSASRPQDRQFILSSKKLLLSDSGFYLCAWSPGLSLAEQYFGPGTRLTVT.

This clone has just a few counts. The chain is built from TRBV5-6 and TRBJ1-2; TRBD1 is a possible D gene (6 bases). Per germline, CDR1 SGHDT and CDR2 YYEEEE. Trimming removed 4 bases from V and 6 bases from J, with 13 bases in between. The CDR3 covers 13 residues. CDR3 in DNA: TGTGCCAGCAGCCCACAGGGCCTTGATGGCTACACCTTC. Protein: CASSPQGLDGYTF.

The rearrangement links TRBV30 to TRBJ1-5; D not resolved. The CDR3 sequence is 13 residues long. Germline CDR1 is GTSNPN and CDR2 is SVGIG (reference sequence). The V end lost 3 bases, the J end lost 7 bases, and 13 bases lay between the germline ends. CDR3 nucleotide sequence: TGTGCCTGGAGCCTCGGGGTACGCCAGCCCCAGCATTTT. It specifies CAWSLGVRQPQHF.

This chain links TRBV30 with TRBJ1-1, with 9 bases matching TRBD1. The CDR3 is 15 residues long. The V segment lost 3 bases and the J segment 4 bases; nucleotides outside the gene matches: 9. Germline V CDR1 and CDR2: GTSNPN, SVGIG (reference sequence). CDR3 bases: TGTGCCTGGAGAGCCAACCGGGACAGGGTCACTGAAGCTTTCTTT. This encodes CAWRANRDRVTEAFF.

For the CDR3, the DNA is TGTGCCAGCAGCCTCACCGGGACATTGAACACTGAAGCTTTCTTT. As protein: CASSLTGTLNTEAFF. V usage is TRBV9 and J usage is TRBJ1-1, with D possibly matching TRBD1 (6 bases). Germline assignment: CDR1 SGDLS and CDR2 YYNGEE. Trimming removed 4 bases at V and 0 bases at J, with 13 bases between. The length of the CDR3 is 15 residues.

Note on this clone: A junction boundary mismatches the germline segment, possibly from a read error. The V gene is TRBV7-9, the J gene TRBJ2-7, with D possibly matching TRBD2 (6 bases). Germline-derived CDR1 and CDR2 are SEHNR and FQNEAQ (reference sequence). The CDR3 extends over 18 amino acids. For the CDR3, the DNA is TGTTCCAGCAGCTTAGGTGGGGTCGGGGGAATGACTGACTACGAGCAGTACTTC. It translates to CSSSLGGVGGMTDYEQYF.